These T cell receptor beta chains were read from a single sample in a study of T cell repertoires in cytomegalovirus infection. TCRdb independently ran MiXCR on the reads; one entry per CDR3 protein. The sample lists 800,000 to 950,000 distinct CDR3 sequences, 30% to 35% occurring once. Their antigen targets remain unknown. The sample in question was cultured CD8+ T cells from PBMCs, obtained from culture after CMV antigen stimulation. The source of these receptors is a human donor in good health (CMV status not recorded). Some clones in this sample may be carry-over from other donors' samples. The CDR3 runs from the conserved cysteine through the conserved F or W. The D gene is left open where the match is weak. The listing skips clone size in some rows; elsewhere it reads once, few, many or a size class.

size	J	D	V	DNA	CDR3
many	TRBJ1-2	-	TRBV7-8	TGTGCCAGCAGCCCCTCAGGGGTCGGTCGAAACTATGGCTACACCTTC	CASSPSGVGRNYGYTF
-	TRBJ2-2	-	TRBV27	TGTGCCAGCAGTACGACCAGGGTGGCCGGGGAGCTGTTTTTT	CASSTTRVAGELFF
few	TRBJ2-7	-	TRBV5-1	TGCGCCAGCGCCTGGGAGACGGTCCCCTACGAGCAGTACTTC	CASAWETVPYEQYF
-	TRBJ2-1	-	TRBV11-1	TGTGCCAGCAGCTTAGTTGACAGTTCCTACAATGAGCAGTTCTTC	CASSLVDSSYNEQFF
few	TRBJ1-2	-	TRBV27	TGTGCCAGCAGCCCCTCCGGGGTTACCTATGGCTACACCTTC	CASSPSGVTYGYTF
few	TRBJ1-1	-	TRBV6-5	TGTGCCAGCAGTTACAGTTCAGGCGTCATGAACACTGAAGCTTTCTTT	CASSYSSGVMNTEAFF
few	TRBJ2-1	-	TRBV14	TGTGCCAGCAGCCAAGATCAGGCGAGTCACAATGAGCAGTTCTTC	CASSQDQASHNEQFF
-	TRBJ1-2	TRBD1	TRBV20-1	TGCAGTGCAATCGGACAGGGCCCCTCGGGCTACACCTTC	CSAIGQGPSGYTF
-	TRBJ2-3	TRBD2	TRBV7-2	TGTGCCAGCAGCTTAGATCGGGAGGGGCTCACAGATACGCAGTATTTT	CASSLDREGLTDTQYF
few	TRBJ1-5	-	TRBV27	TGTGCCAGCAGTTTCGTCGGGGGGAGTAATCAGCCCCAGCATTTT	CASSFVGGSNQPQHF
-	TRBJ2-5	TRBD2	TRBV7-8	TGTGCCAGCAGCTTAGTCACTAGCGGGGAAGAGACCCGGTACTTC	CASSLVTSGEETRYF
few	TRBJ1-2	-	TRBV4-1	TGCGCCAGCCTTGGGGAGGGACGTAATGGCTACACCTTC	CASLGEGRNGYTF
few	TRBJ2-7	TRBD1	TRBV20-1	TGCAGTGCTAGAGATCTAAAGGACAGGGTGTTCGAGCAGTACTTC	CSARDLKDRVFEQYF
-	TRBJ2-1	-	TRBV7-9	TGTGCCAGCAGCTTATTCGGGACACCCAACAATGAGCAGTTCTTC	CASSLFGTPNNEQFF
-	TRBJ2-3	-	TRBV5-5	TGTGCCAGCAGCCAAACCGGACTCACCGAACCTAAATTT	CASSQTGLTEPKF
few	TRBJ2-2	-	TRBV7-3	TGTGCCAGCAGCTTAAAAGGGGGGTCCGGGGAGCTGTTTTTT	CASSLKGGSGELFF
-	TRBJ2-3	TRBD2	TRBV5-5	TGTGCCAGCAGTTTGGGACTAGCGGGTGGAGGTAGCACAGATACGCAGTATTTT	CASSLGLAGGGSTDTQYF
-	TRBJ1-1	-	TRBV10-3	TGTGCCATCAGGGAGACGGGTGAAGCTTTCTTT	CAIRETGEAFF
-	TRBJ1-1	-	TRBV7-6	TGTGCCAGCAGGTTTCGGGGCAACACTGAAGCTTTCTTT	CASRFRGNTEAFF
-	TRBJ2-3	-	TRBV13	TGTGCCAGCAGCGCCCACTTCGATACGCAGTATTTT	CASSAHFDTQYF
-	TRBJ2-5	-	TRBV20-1	TGCAGTGCTAGAGTTCTATCGGGAACCAAACAAGAGACCCAGTACTTC	CSARVLSGTKQETQYF
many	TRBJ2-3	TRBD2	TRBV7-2	TGTGCCAGCAGCCAAGGACTCCGACTAGCGGCAGATACGCAGTATTTT	CASSQGLRLAADTQYF